Shown below are 23 T cell receptor beta chains from a single sample sequenced in a study of response to subunit inactivated influenza vaccine. TCRdb re-analysed the RT-PCR reads in MiXCR, keeping a single row per CDR3 protein. The sample lists hundreds of thousands of distinct CDR3 sequences; approximately 10% were seen once. These data were also reused for a study on T cells expressing NK-cell markers. That study reports: Making the TCR beta cDNA relied on 5'RACE template switching with UMIs.

The material sequenced was PBMCs from blood, taken on the day of vaccination. The origin of the receptors is a man aged 45-65 years who received an inactivated influenza vaccine.

This clonotype was picked up a small number of times. This rearrangement joins TRBV29-1 to TRBJ2-3; D gene ambiguous. The CDR3 covers 15 residues. Deletions cut 4 bases from V and 0 bases from J, with 14 bases between. From germline, CDR1 is SQVTM and CDR2 ANQGSEA. CDR3 DNA: TGCAGCGTTGTGGTCGTTCCCTCAAGCACAGATACGCAGTATTTT. Its protein is CSVVVVPSSTDTQYF.

This clonotype was seen only a few times. Its ends do not fully match the called genes, so a read error is possible. The chain recombines TRBV7-2 with TRBJ2-3, with D perhaps matching TRBD1 or TRBD2 (5 bases each). The CDR3 contains 15 residues. Germline values: CDR1 SGHTA, CDR2 FQGNSA. The CDR3 protein is CASSLGAASTNTQYF. In nucleotides, the CDR3 is TGTGCTAGCAGCTTAGGGGCGGCTAGCACAAATACGCAGTATTTT.

The J gene is TRBJ2-1, the V gene TRBV5-1; 7 bases are shared with TRBD1. Germline V gene sequence: CDR1 SGHRS, CDR2 YFSETQ. After removal of 4 bases from V and 8 bases from J, the junction contained 9 bases not matched to a gene. CDR3 length: 14 amino acids. The CDR3 sequence is CASSVGTVGDEQFF. CDR3 coding DNA: TGCGCCAGCAGCGTAGGGACAGTTGGTGATGAGCAGTTCTTC.

This sequence joins TRBV10-3 and TRBJ2-3; TRBD2 matches 8 bases. The germline CDR1 and CDR2 sequences are ENHRY and SYGVKD. V was pared by 4 bases and J by 0 bases, with 15 bases of the junction left unmatched. There are 19 residues in the CDR3. The CDR3 sequence: CAISVRAWNGRVSTDTQYF. CDR3 bases: TGTGCCATCAGTGTCCGGGCCTGGAACGGGAGGGTTAGCACAGATACGCAGTATTTT.

The chain recombines TRBV3-1 with TRBJ1-6; unclear D gene. The length of the CDR3 is 14 residues. The V gene's germline CDR1 is LGHDT and CDR2 YNNKEL (reference sequence). Deletions cut 0 bases from V and 9 bases from J, with 9 bases between. In nucleotides, the CDR3 is TGTGCCAGCAGCCAAGATCTAGGGAGTTCACCCCTCCACTTT. Its translation: CASSQDLGSSPLHF.

The rearrangement joins TRBV3-1 to TRBJ2-5; D uncertain. CDR1 is LGHDT, CDR2 YNNKEL, per germline (reference sequence). This CDR3 contains 15 residues. V shed 4 bases and J shed 1 base, with 13 bases lying between them. The CDR3 region is CASSLGSSIQETQYF. The CDR3 bases are TGTGCCAGCAGCCTAGGTAGTTCTATCCAAGAGACCCAGTACTTC.

This clonotype was detected a few times. The rearrangement links TRBV11-2 to TRBJ2-7; 7 positions match TRBD1. V was clipped by 4 bases and J by 3 bases; unmatched bases: 3. There are 13 residues in the CDR3. Germline V gene lookup returns CDR1 SGHAT and CDR2 FQNNGV. The CDR3 region is CASSWGQIYEQYF. CDR3 coding DNA: TGTGCCAGCAGCTGGGGACAGATCTACGAGCAGTACTTC.

This chain connects TRBV7-2 to TRBJ2-2; D ambiguous. Germline loops: CDR1 SGHTA, CDR2 FQGNSA. Trimming cost V 8 bases and J 7 bases, with 8 bases left between them. This CDR3 has 11 amino acids. DNA of the CDR3: TGTGCCAGCGAGGAAAACGGGGAGCTGTTTTTT. The encoded protein is CASEENGELFF.

This clonotype has just a few counts. The chain employs TRBV3-1 and TRBJ1-2; D ambiguous. V was pared by 4 bases and J by 7 bases, with 10 bases between. The germline V gene encodes CDR1 LGHDT and CDR2 YNNKEL (reference sequence). The CDR3 runs to 12 residues. The CDR3 here is CASSRLESGYTF. In nucleotides, the CDR3 is TGTGCCAGCAGCCGCTTGGAGAGTGGCTACACCTTC.

The gene calls are TRBV16 and TRBJ2-5; perhaps TRBD2 as D (5 bases). The CDR3 is made up of 15 amino acids. Germline V CDR1 and CDR2: KGHSY, FQNENV. Trimming cost V 0 bases and J 5 bases, with 13 bases left between them. CDR3 protein: CASSQSRGLGETQYF. The CDR3 DNA follows: TGTGCCAGCAGCCAATCCCGAGGGCTCGGGGAGACCCAGTACTTC.

This clonotype appeared many times. This chain joins TRBV5-1 and TRBJ1-2; tentatively, D is TRBD1 (6 bases). The V end was cut by 4 bases, the J end by 8 bases, with 15 bases between. Germline values: CDR1 SGHRS, CDR2 YFSETQ. CDR3 size: 13 residues. CDR3 bases: TGCGCCAGCAGCGCCCAACAGGGAGTGGGCTACACCTTC. Translating it yields CASSAQQGVGYTF. Together with reference TRBV5-1 and TRBJ1-2, the CDR3 gives the full variable domain: KAGVTQTPRYLIKTRGQQVTLSCSPISGHRSVSWYQQTPGQGLQFLFEYFSETQRNKGNFPGRFSGRQFSNSRSEMNVSTLELGDSALYLCASSAQQGVGYTFGSGTRLTVV.

This clonotype was seen many times. The chain's CDR3 is CASSSLGGGESTDTQYF. DNA of the CDR3: TGTGCCAGCAGTTCTTTAGGGGGAGGGGAGAGCACAGATACGCAGTATTTT. The chain combines TRBV12-3 or TRBV12-4 with TRBJ2-3, with a possible D match to TRBD2 (7 bases). V was clipped by 4 bases and J by 0 bases, with 17 bases between them. This CDR3 has 17 amino acids.

This clonotype was seen a few times. CDR3 DNA sequence: TGTGCCACCAGCAGAGGATGGGGCGAGACCCAGTACTTC. It yields the protein CATSRGWGETQYF. V usage is TRBV15 and J usage is TRBJ2-5; tentatively, D is TRBD1 (5 bases). V was cut by 1 base and J by 5 bases, with 8 bases left in between. CDR3 length equals 13 residues. The germline V gene encodes CDR1 LNHNV and CDR2 YYDKDF (reference sequence).

This clonotype showed up many times. J is TRBJ1-5 and V is TRBV2; D ambiguous. The CDR3 is made up of 13 amino acids. Trimming took off 7 bases at V and 0 bases at J, with 7 bases between the two ends. CDR1 SNHLY and CDR2 FYNNEI come from the germline V gene. CDR3 bases: TGTGCCAGCAATTACGGTAGCAATCAGCCCCAGCATTTT. It codes for CASNYGSNQPQHF.

This clonotype was counted between two and nine times. The chain joins TRBV7-9 to TRBJ2-7; 13 bases are shared with TRBD2. The CDR3 length is 15 residues. CDR1 is SEHNR and CDR2 is FQNEAQ in the germline V gene (reference sequence). The ends lost 6 bases at V and 3 bases at J; junction bases unmatched: 5. CDR3 nucleotides: TGTGCCAGCAGTACTGGACTAGCGGGAGACTACGAGCAGTACTTC. It codes for CASSTGLAGDYEQYF.

This clonotype was observed a few times. J is TRBJ2-3 and V is TRBV7-2; no clear D. There are 16 residues in the CDR3. V shed 2 bases and J shed 1 base, with 13 bases lying between them. Germline V gene lookup returns CDR1 SGHTA and CDR2 FQGNSA. The CDR3, as DNA: TGTGCCAGCAGCTTAAATTGGGTGTCGGGCACAGATACGCAGTATTTT. Translation: CASSLNWVSGTDTQYF.

This clonotype was counted many times. The chain uses TRBV18 and TRBJ2-5; no clear D. From germline, CDR1 is KGHSH and CDR2 LQKENI. The CDR3 loop spans 13 amino acids. V was pared by 0 bases and J by 4 bases, with 6 bases between. CDR3 DNA: TGTGCCAGCTCACCACCGTCAATAGAGACCCAGTACTTC. Translation gives CASSPPSIETQYF.

This clonotype has more than one count but fewer than ten. The genes are TRBV4-1 and TRBJ2-7; D call uncertain. The CDR3 has 14 amino acids. The V end was cut by 0 bases, the J end by 3 bases, with 9 bases between. Per the germline V gene, CDR1 is MGHRA and CDR2 is YSYEKL. CDR3 region: CASSQEGSLYEQYF. The CDR3 bases are TGCGCCAGCAGCCAAGAGGGCAGCCTCTACGAGCAGTACTTC.

This clonotype occurred many times. V gene TRBV12-3 or TRBV12-4 combines with J gene TRBJ2-3; the match to TRBD2 covers 10 bases. The CDR3 covers 16 residues. V lost 6 bases, J lost 6 bases, and 12 bases stayed unmatched. The CDR3 nucleotides read TGTGCCAGCAGGGTAGCGGGAGGCGTATCTCCGGATACGCAGTATTTT. This gives the protein CASRVAGGVSPDTQYF.

The rearrangement uses TRBV7-2 and TRBJ2-1; TRBD2 agrees at 8 bases. V lost 1 base and J lost 7; bases outside the gene matches: 12. The germline gives CDR1 SGHTA, CDR2 FQGNSA. This CDR3 spans 17 amino acids. The CDR3 region is CASSLVGTTGGANEQFF. CDR3 nucleotide sequence: TGTGCCAGCAGCTTAGTCGGGACTACCGGGGGGGCTAATGAGCAGTTCTTC.

The genes are TRBV4-2 and TRBJ1-5, with D unresolved. Germline assignment: CDR1 LGHNA and CDR2 YNFKEQ. The CDR3 totals 14 residues. V lost 6 bases to trimming and J lost 1 base, with 10 bases between them. In DNA form, the CDR3 reads TGTGCCAGCAGAAGGGCCGGCAGCAATCAGCCCCAGCATTTT. Translated: CASRRAGSNQPQHF.

This clonotype was counted between two and nine times. The genes are TRBV6-1 and TRBJ2-1, with TRBD2 matching 11 bases. CDR3 size: 15 residues. V trimming: 7 bases; J trimming: 5 bases; junction bases outside the gene matches: 7. Germline V CDR1 and CDR2: MNHNS, SASEGT. Written as DNA, the CDR3 is TGTGCCAGCAAAGTTAGCGGGGGGGTGCACAATGAGCAGTTCTTC. Translation gives CASKVSGGVHNEQFF.

This clonotype has more than one count but fewer than ten. CDR3 amino acids: CASRPTVSSTQPQHF. CDR3 DNA sequence: TGCGCCAGCAGACCCACAGTATCATCAACTCAGCCCCAGCATTTT. The chain employs TRBV5-1 and TRBJ1-5; D is uncertain. The CDR3 totals 15 residues. The V end was cut by 5 bases, the J end by 6 bases, with 18 bases between. Germline assignment: CDR1 SGHRS and CDR2 YFSETQ. The variable domain in full, completed from reference TRBV5-1 and TRBJ1-5, reads KAGVTQTPRYLIKTRGQQVTLSCSPISGHRSVSWYQQTPGQGLQFLFEYFSETQRNKGNFPGRFSGRQFSNSRSEMNVSTLELGDSALYLCASRPTVSSTQPQHFGDGTRLSIL.